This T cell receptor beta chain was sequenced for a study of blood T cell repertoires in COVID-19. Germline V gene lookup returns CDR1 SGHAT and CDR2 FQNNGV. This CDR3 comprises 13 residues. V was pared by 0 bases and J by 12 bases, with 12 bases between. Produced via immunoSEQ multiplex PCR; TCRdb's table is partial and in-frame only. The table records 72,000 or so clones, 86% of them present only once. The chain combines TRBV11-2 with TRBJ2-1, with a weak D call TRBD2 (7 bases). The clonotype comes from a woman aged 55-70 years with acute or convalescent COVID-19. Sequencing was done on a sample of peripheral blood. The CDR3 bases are TGTGCCAGCAGCTTAGAGAGGGGGGGCGGGCAGTTCTTC. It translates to CASSLERGGGQFF.